This TCR beta chain was sequenced during a study of T-cell memory formation after mild COVID-19. Germline V gene sequence: CDR1 SGHTA, CDR2 FQGNSA. This CDR3 is built from 13 residues. V was cut by 4 bases and J by 1 base, with 7 bases left in between. This clonotype was found a few times. Antigen unknown. Findings and limits, study-wide: Still unconfirmed is whether the second-wave clones peaking on day 37 recognized SARS-CoV-2. Balance between CD4 and CD8 was seen in clones contracting day 15 to 85, and a CD4+ lean was seen in later expanders. CM and EM subsets held most contracting CD4+ clones; EMRA held CD8+ ones.

TCRdb re-analysed the 5' RACE reads in MiXCR, keeping a single row per CDR3 protein. The sample lists some 40,000 distinct CDR3 sequences, roughly 8% occurring once. This TCR came from a man between 18 and 35 years old who had mild COVID-19 (a few samples of this study predate the infection). Cell type and time point are not known. The sample was PBMCs or a T cell subset sorted from them (not recorded which). The chain employs TRBV7-2 and TRBJ1-1; a weak D match, TRBD1 (6 bases). In nucleotides, the CDR3 is TGTGCCAGCAGCTCGGGGGCGAACACTGAAGCTTTCTTT. Translating it yields CASSSGANTEAFF.